This T cell receptor beta chain was retrieved from a study of T cell changes during pregnancy in multiple sclerosis. This table comes from immunoSEQ multiplex PCR, and its TCRdb copy is limited to in-frame clones, with some not included. Seen here are 12,000 to 15,000 clones, more than 80% observed once, and the top ten hold roughly 2.8%. Trimming removed 3 bases from V and 10 bases from J, with 12 bases in between. CDR1 and CDR2 from the germline V gene are SGHNT and YENEEA. The CDR3 is 12 residues long. The sequencing used peripheral blood, collected in the second trimester of pregnancy. The rearrangement uses TRBV11-3 and TRBJ1-1; D gene ambiguous. The source is a female donor in good health, enrolled as a control in a pregnancy study. The CDR3 reads CASSFSREGAFF. The CDR3 DNA follows: TGTGCCAGCAGCTTCTCTCGGGAAGGAGCTTTCTTT. The whole variable domain, remainder taken from reference TRBV11-3 and TRBJ1-1, is EAGVVQSPRYKIIEKKQPVAFWCNPISGHNTLYWYLQNLGQGPELLIRYENEEAVDDSQLPKDRFSAERLKGVDSTLKIQPAELGDSAVYLCASSFSREGAFFGQGTRLTVV.